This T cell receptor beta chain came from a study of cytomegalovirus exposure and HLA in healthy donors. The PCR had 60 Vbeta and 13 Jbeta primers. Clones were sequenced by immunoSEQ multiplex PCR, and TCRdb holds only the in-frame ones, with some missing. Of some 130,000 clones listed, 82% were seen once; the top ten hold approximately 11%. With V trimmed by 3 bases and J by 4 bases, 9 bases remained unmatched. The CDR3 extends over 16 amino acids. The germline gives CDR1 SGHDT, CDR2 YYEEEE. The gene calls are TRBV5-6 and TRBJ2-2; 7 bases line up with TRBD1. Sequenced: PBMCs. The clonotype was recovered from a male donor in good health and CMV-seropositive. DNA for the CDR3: TGTGCCAGCAGCTGGGGGACAGTAAGTTCCACCGGGGAGCTGTTTTTT. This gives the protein CASSWGTVSSTGELFF.